The next 16 T cell receptor beta chains were all read from a single sample in a study of T cell responses to AZD1222 COVID-19 vaccine. Some clones are missing from TCRdb's copy, which holds only in-frame ones; the method was immunoSEQ multiplex PCR. The top ten hold 1% to 1.5% of the sample, which has roughly 180,000 clones, around 90% seen once. Sequenced material: peripheral blood, taken 28 days after the second AZD1222 dose. These receptors came from an adult who received the AZD1222 COVID-19 vaccine.

The genes are TRBV4-1 and TRBJ2-6, with a weak D call TRBD2 (5 bases). The CDR3 is 16 amino acids. V shed 0 bases and J shed 0 bases, with 6 bases lying between them. CDR1 is MGHRA, CDR2 YSYEKL, per germline. The CDR3 region has the DNA TGCGCCAGCAGCCAAGAGGCGGGCTCTGGGGCCAACGTCCTGACTTTC. It specifies CASSQEAGSGANVLTF.

This clone has just one count. The chain is built from TRBV7-3 and TRBJ2-1; 13 positions match TRBD2. There are 14 residues in the CDR3. Germline loops: CDR1 SGHTA, CDR2 FQGTGA. Trimming cost V 5 bases and J 6 bases; bases outside gene matches: 1. This chain's CDR3 is CASSRTSGSNEQFF. The CDR3 DNA reads as TGTGCCAGCAGCCGGACTAGCGGGAGCAATGAGCAGTTCTTC. The entire variable domain, with the rest obtained from reference TRBV7-3 and TRBJ2-1, is as follows: GAGVSQTPSNKVTEKGKYVELRCDPISGHTALYWYRQSLGQGPEFLIYFQGTGAADDSGLPNDRFFAVRPEGSVSTLKIQRTERGDSAVYLCASSRTSGSNEQFFGPGTRLTVL.

The genes are TRBV28 and TRBJ2-7, with D unresolved. The length of the CDR3 is 14 residues. In germline, CDR1 is MDHEN, CDR2 SYDVKM. V dropped 4 bases and J dropped 1 base, with 11 bases sitting between them. In DNA, the CDR3 is TGTGCCAGCAGTTCCCCAGGACCGTCCTACGAGCAGTACTTC. Protein: CASSSPGPSYEQYF.

This clone has a single count. The chain uses TRBV7-8 and TRBJ1-4; D ambiguous. The CDR3 length is 12 residues. V shed 6 bases and J shed 14 bases, with 16 bases lying between them. Germline CDR1 is SGHVS and CDR2 is FQNEAQ. The CDR3 reads CASSPTNSRLFF. The CDR3 region has the DNA TGTGCCAGCAGTCCTACCAATTCGCGTCTGTTTTTT.

The rearrangement joins TRBV6-4 to TRBJ2-1, with 9 bases aligning to TRBD2. Per germline, CDR1 MRHNA and CDR2 SNTAGT. The CDR3 has 15 amino acids. V lost 4 bases and J lost 7; bases outside the gene matches: 8. The CDR3 loop is CASSVLAGELNEQFF. CDR3 in DNA: TGTGCCAGCAGTGTTTTAGCGGGAGAACTAAATGAGCAGTTCTTC.

The chain joins TRBV2 to TRBJ2-1, with 7 bases matching TRBD2. The CDR3 consists of 15 residues. Germline V CDR1 and CDR2: SNHLY, FYNNEI. After removal of 4 bases from V and 3 bases from J, the junction contained 6 bases not matched to a gene. The CDR3 sequence: CASSGPAGFYNEQFF. The CDR3 DNA sequence: TGTGCCAGCAGTGGTCCAGCGGGGTTCTACAATGAGCAGTTCTTC.

The genes are TRBV4-3 and TRBJ1-3; 11 nucleotides line up with TRBD1. V shed 4 bases and J 4 bases; nucleotides not matched to a gene: 6. Germline CDR1 and CDR2: LGHNA and YSLEER. This CDR3 contains 16 residues. The CDR3: CASSLGQGARGNTIYF. The CDR3 DNA follows: TGCGCCAGCAGCCTCGGACAGGGGGCGAGGGGAAACACCATATATTTT.

The chain carries TRBV7-9 and TRBJ1-3; D not resolved. The CDR3 is 15 amino acids. The germline gives CDR1 SEHNR, CDR2 FQNEAQ (reference sequence). V was trimmed by 7 bases and J by 3 bases, leaving 16 bases between them. The CDR3 here is CASTPSRVRGNTIYF. In DNA form, the CDR3 reads TGTGCCAGCACCCCCAGTAGGGTTCGTGGAAACACCATATATTTT.

The rearrangement joins TRBV2 to TRBJ1-4; D is undetermined. Trimming stripped 8 bases from V and 0 bases from J, with 13 bases between. Per germline, CDR1 SNHLY and CDR2 FYNNEI. The length of the CDR3 is 15 residues. Here the CDR3 reads CASRRQTATNEKLFF. The CDR3, as DNA: TGTGCCAGCCGACGGCAGACTGCAACTAATGAAAAACTGTTTTTT.

The gene calls are TRBV5-5 and TRBJ1-5; D remains unclear. Germline lookup yields CDR1 SGHKS and CDR2 YYEKEE (reference sequence). V was shortened by 1 base and J by 0 bases, with 11 bases between the two germline ends. This CDR3 spans 16 amino acids. CDR3 amino acids: CASSLTIGYSNQPQHF. The DNA of the CDR3 is TGTGCCAGCAGCTTGACGATAGGATATAGCAATCAGCCCCAGCATTTT.

The rearrangement uses TRBV11-2 and TRBJ2-1; possible D gene TRBD1, 6 bases. Germline values: CDR1 SGHAT, CDR2 FQNNGV. V gave up 5 bases and J gave up 7 bases, with 15 bases separating them. CDR3 length: 14 amino acids. This CDR3 reads CASSPDFGQNEQFF. CDR3 nucleotides: TGTGCCAGCAGCCCCGACTTCGGACAGAATGAGCAGTTCTTC.

The chain is built from TRBV15 and TRBJ1-5; D is possibly TRBD1 (6 bases). The CDR3 extends over 16 amino acids. Trimming removed 0 bases from V and 3 bases from J, with 12 bases in between. The germline V gene encodes CDR1 LNHNV and CDR2 YYDKDF (reference sequence). The CDR3: CATSRDDRLSNQPQHF. The CDR3 nucleotides read TGTGCCACCAGCAGAGATGACAGGCTCTCCAATCAGCCCCAGCATTTT.

The V gene is TRBV6-2 or TRBV6-3, the J gene TRBJ1-1; possible D gene TRBD1, 6 bases. From germline, CDR1 is MNHEY and CDR2 SVGEGT. V was pared by 6 bases and J by 2 bases, with 22 bases between. CDR3 length: 17 residues. The CDR3 coding sequence is TGTGCCAGCAGCCCCCACGGCCAGGGGCTGAAAAACACTGAAGCTTTCTTT. Amino acids: CASSPHGQGLKNTEAFF.

The chain is built from TRBV6-5 and TRBJ1-2, with TRBD1 matching over 7 bases. This CDR3 is built from 13 residues. Germline V gene data show CDR1 as MNHEY and CDR2 as SVGAGI. Trimming at V came to 10 bases and at J to 4 bases, leaving 9 bases not matched to a gene. CDR3: CATQTGEGYGYTF. The CDR3 coding sequence is TGTGCCACCCAAACAGGGGAAGGCTATGGCTACACCTTC.

The V gene is TRBV29-1, the J gene TRBJ2-3, with D perhaps matching TRBD2 (6 bases). Germline-derived CDR1 and CDR2 are SQVTM and ANQGSEA. CDR3 length: 14 amino acids. The V gene lost 4 bases and the J gene lost 2 bases, with 13 bases spanning the gap. This chain's CDR3 is CSVGGGSHTDTQYF. CDR3 DNA sequence: TGCAGCGTTGGTGGGGGGTCACACACAGATACGCAGTATTTT.

The V call is TRBV29-1, the J call TRBJ2-7, with D uncertain. Between the trimmed V and J ends, which lost 4 bases and 2 bases, there was a span of 12 bases. The length of the CDR3 is 13 residues. Germline V CDR1 and CDR2: SQVTM, ANQGSEA. The CDR3 region is CSVGPASTYEQYF. The CDR3 DNA reads TGCAGCGTTGGGCCTGCCTCGACCTACGAGCAGTACTTC.